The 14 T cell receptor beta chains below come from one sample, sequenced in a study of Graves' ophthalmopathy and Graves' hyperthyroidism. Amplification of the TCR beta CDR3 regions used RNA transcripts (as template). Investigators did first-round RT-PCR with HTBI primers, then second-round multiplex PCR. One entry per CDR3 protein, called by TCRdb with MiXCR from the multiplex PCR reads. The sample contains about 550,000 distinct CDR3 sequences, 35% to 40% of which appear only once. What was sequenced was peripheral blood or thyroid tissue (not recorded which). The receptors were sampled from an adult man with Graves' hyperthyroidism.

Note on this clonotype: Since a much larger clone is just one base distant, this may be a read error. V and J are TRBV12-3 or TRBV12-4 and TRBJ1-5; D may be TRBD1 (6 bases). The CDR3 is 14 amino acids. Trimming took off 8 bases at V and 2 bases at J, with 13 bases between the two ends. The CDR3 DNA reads TGTGCCAGCCCCAGGGGAAGGGGCAATCAGCCCCAGCATTTT. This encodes CASPRGRGNQPQHF.

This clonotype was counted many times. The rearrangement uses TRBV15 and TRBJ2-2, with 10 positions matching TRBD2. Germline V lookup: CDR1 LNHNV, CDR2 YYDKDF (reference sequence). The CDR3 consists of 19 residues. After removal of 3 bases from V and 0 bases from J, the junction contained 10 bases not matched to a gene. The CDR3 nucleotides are TGTGCCACCAGCAGCCCCCGCCAGCGGGGGGGACCGAACACCGGGGAGCTGTTTTTT. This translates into CATSSPRQRGGPNTGELFF.

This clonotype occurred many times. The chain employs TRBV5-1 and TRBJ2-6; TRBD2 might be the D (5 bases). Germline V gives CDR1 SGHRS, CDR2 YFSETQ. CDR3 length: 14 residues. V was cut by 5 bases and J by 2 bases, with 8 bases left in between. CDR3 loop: CASRDGAGANVLTF. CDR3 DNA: TGCGCCAGCAGGGACGGGGCTGGGGCCAACGTCCTGACTTTC. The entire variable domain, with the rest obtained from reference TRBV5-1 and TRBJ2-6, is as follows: KAGVTQTPRYLIKTRGQQVTLSCSPISGHRSVSWYQQTPGQGLQFLFEYFSETQRNKGNFPGRFSGRQFSNSRSEMNVSTLELGDSALYLCASRDGAGANVLTFGAGSRLTVL.

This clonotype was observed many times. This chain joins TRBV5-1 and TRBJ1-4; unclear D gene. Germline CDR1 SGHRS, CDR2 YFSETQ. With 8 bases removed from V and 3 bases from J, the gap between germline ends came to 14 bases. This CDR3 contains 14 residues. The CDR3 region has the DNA TGCGCCAGTCGGCCACAGACTTCTAATGAAAAACTGTTTTTT. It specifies CASRPQTSNEKLFF. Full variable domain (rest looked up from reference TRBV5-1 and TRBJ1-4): KAGVTQTPRYLIKTRGQQVTLSCSPISGHRSVSWYQQTPGQGLQFLFEYFSETQRNKGNFPGRFSGRQFSNSRSEMNVSTLELGDSALYLCASRPQTSNEKLFFGSGTQLSVL.

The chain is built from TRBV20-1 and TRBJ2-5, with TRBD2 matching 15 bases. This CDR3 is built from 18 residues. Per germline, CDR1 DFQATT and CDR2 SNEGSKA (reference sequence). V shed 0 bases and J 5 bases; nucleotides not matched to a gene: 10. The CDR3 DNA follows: TGCAGTGCTAGAGATCTCAGCGGACTAGCGGGAGGGCTTGAGACCCAGTACTTC. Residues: CSARDLSGLAGGLETQYF.

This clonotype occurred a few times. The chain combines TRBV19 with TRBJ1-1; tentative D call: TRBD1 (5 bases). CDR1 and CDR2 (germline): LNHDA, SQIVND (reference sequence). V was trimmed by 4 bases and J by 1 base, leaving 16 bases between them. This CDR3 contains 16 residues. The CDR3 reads CASSTEQAVKNTEAFF. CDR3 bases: TGTGCCAGTAGTACGGAACAGGCGGTTAAGAACACTGAAGCTTTCTTT. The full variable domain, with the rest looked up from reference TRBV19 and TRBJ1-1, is DGGITQSPKYLFRKEGQNVTLSCEQNLNHDAMYWYRQDPGQGLRLIYYSQIVNDFQKGDIAEGYSVSREKKESFPLTVTSAQKNPTAFYLCASSTEQAVKNTEAFFGQGTRLTVV.

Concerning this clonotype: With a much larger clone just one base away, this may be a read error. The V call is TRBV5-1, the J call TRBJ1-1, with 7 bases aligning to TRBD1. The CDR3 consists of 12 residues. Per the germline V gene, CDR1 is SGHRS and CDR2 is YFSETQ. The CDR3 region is CPSSQSTGEAFF. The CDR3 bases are TGCCCCAGCAGCCAATCGACAGGGGAAGCTTTCTTT. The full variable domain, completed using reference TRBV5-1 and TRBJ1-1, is KAGVTQTPRYLIKTRGQQVTLSCSPISGHRSVSWYQQTPGQGLQFLFEYFSETQRNKGNFPGRFSGRQFSNSRSEMNVSTLELGDSALYLCPSSQSTGEAFFGQGTRLTVV.

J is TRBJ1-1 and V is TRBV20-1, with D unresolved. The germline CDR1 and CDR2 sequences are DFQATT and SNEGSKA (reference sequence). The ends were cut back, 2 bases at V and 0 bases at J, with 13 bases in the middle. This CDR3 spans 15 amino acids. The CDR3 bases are TGCAGTGCTAGACCGACTGGATCCTTGAACACTGAAGCTTTCTTT. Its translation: CSARPTGSLNTEAFF.

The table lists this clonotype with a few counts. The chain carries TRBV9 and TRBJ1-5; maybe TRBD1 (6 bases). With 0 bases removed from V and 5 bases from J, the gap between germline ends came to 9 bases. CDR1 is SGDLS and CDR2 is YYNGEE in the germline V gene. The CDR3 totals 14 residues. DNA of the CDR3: TGTGCCAGCAGCGTAGAGGGGGGGGATCAGCCCCAGCATTTT. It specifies CASSVEGGDQPQHF. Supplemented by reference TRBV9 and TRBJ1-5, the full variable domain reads DSGVTQTPKHLITATGQRVTLRCSPRSGDLSVYWYQQSLDQGLQFLIQYYNGEERAKGNILERFSAQQFPDLHSELNLSSLELGDSALYFCASSVEGGDQPQHFGDGTRLSIL.

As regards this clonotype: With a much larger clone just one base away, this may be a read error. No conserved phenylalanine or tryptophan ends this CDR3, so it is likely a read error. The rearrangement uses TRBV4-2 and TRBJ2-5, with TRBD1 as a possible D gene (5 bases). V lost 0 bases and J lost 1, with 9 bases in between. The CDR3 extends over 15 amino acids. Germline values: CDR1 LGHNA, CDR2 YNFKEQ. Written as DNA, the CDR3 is TGTGCCAGCAGCCAAGACCCGACAGTCCAAGAGACCCAGTACCTC. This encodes CASSQDPTVQETQYL.

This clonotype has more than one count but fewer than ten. The CDR3: CASSPPGQGMGSNQPQHF. CDR3 DNA sequence: TGTGCCAGCAGCCCACCGGGACAGGGAATGGGTAGCAATCAGCCCCAGCATTTT. The gene calls are TRBV7-9 and TRBJ1-5, with TRBD1 matching 9 bases. Germline CDR1 reads SEHNR; CDR2 reads FQNEAQ (reference sequence). The CDR3 covers 18 residues. The V segment lost 5 bases and the J segment 0 bases; nucleotides outside the gene matches: 11.

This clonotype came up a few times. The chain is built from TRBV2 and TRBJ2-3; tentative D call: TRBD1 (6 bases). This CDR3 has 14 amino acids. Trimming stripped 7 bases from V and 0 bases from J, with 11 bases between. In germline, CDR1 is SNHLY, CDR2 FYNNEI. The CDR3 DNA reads TGTGCCAGCACGGACAGCTTAAGCACAGATACGCAGTATTTT. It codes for CASTDSLSTDTQYF.

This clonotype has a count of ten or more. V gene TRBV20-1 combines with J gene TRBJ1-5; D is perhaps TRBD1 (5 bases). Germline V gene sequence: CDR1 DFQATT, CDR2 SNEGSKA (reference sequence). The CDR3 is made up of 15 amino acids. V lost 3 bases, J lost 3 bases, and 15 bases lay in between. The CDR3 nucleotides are TGCAGTGCTAGGCCCCAGGGAGGGTTCAATCAGCCCCAGCATTTT. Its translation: CSARPQGGFNQPQHF.

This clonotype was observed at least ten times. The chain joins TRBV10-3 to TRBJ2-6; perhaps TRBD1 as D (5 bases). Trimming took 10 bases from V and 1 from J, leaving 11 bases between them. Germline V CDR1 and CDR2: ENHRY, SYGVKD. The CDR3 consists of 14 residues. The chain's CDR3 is CATAGLSGANVLTF. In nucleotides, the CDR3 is TGTGCCACAGCAGGGCTTTCTGGGGCCAACGTCCTGACTTTC.